This T cell receptor (beta chain) was recorded in a study of cytomegalovirus exposure and HLA in healthy donors. Study-wide findings and caveats: 16,951 TCR beta sequences were associated with HLA alleles at 0.05 false discovery rate in a later analysis. A later analysis by the authors found several of the most significant clusters apparently linked to common viral pathogens. It was reported that the classifier diagnosed cytomegalovirus status with high specificity and sensitivity in both the original and validation cohorts.

As for this clone: The target antigen is unknown.

Trimming cost V 5 bases and J 3 bases, with 8 bases left between them. The CDR3 runs to 12 residues. CDR1 SEHNR and CDR2 FQNEAQ come from the germline V gene (reference sequence). PCR used 60 Vbeta primers and 13 Jbeta primers. Using immunoSEQ multiplex PCR, the repertoire was profiled, and TCRdb retains in-frame clones only, with some absent. The repertoire holds about 120,000 clones, with about 78% as singletons. Material: PBMCs. The chain recombines TRBV7-9 with TRBJ2-7; D is possibly TRBD1 (6 bases). The TCR was taken from a female donor in good health and CMV-seronegative. The CDR3 nucleotides read TGTGCCAGCAGCATGGACAGCTACGAGCAGTACTTC. It codes for CASSMDSYEQYF.